This T cell receptor beta chain was observed in a study of persistence of HIV-infected CD4 T cells. About the research overall: Anti-CD3/anti-CD28 beads activated more cells than antigen stimulation did.

Nonspecific anti-CD3/anti-CD28 bead stimulation represents the broad CD4+ T cell repertoire. Sorting of responding CD4+ T cells relied on upregulated CD40 ligand together with CD69. Suppressive ART was started during chronic HIV-1 infection in these adults. Anti-CD28/CD49d costimulation, CD40-blocking antibody and enfuvirtide were given to CD8-depleted PBMCs for roughly 20 hours. Concerning this clone: The antigen remains unidentified.

Study-wide points: TCR analyses could not target the rare provirus-carrying CMV-responding cells.

This was the immunoSEQ version 4 assay in survey mode. TCRdb's copy holds only in-frame clones and misses some; the assay was immunoSEQ multiplex PCR. The sample includes 40,000 to 45,000 clones, approximately 90% of them seen just once. The V gene end was trimmed by 7 bases and the J gene end by 5 bases; junction bases not matched to a gene: 14. The CDR3 is made up of 16 amino acids. CDR1 and CDR2 (germline): LNHDA, SQIVND (reference sequence). Sequencing was performed on CD4+ T cells sorted from PBMCs after roughly 17-hour stimulation, taken from a patient who received antiretroviral therapy. The clonotype originates from an adult man with HIV who was CMV-seropositive. The chain is built from TRBV19 and TRBJ1-1; 9 bases match TRBD1. The CDR3 loop reads CASTPPGQGERTEAFF. CDR3 sequence (DNA): TGTGCCAGTACCCCTCCGGGACAGGGAGAACGAACTGAAGCTTTCTTT.